The T cell receptor beta chain described here comes from a study of blood T cells in healthy people across ages. General observations from the study: Across the age range, TCR beta diversity per million T cells fell in a roughly linear way.

Turning to this clonotype: Its cognate antigen is unknown.

For the second PCR, which ran for about 6 to 12 cycles, a sample-barcoded 5' primer and a J-beta primer mix were used. TCRdb independently ran MiXCR on the 5' RACE reads; one entry per CDR3 protein. The sample shows around 1,800,000 distinct CDR3 sequences, about two fifths of them seen only once. The sample was blood. The receptor was isolated from a human donor in good health.

The CDR3 DNA sequence: TGCAGTGCGAAAAACCTACGACAGGGCCGGGGGGATGACAATGAGCAGTTCTTC. Amino acid sequence: CSAKNLRQGRGDDNEQFF. The genes are TRBV20-1 and TRBJ2-1, with D perhaps assigned TRBD1 or TRBD2 (7 bases each). The V end was cut by 6 bases, the J end by 5 bases, with 29 bases between. Germline V gene sequence: CDR1 DFQATT, CDR2 SNEGSKA (reference sequence). The CDR3 loop spans 18 amino acids.